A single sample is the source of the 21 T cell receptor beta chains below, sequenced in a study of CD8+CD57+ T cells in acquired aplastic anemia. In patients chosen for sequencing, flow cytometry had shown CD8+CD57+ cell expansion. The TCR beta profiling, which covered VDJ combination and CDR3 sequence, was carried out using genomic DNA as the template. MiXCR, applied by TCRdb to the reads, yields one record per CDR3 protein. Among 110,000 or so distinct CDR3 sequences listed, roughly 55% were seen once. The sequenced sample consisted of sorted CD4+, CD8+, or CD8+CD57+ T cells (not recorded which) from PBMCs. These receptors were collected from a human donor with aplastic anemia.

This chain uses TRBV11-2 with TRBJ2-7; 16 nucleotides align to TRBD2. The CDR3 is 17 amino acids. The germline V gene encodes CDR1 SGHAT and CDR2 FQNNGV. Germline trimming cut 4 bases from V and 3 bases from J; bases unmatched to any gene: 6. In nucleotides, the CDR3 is TGTGCCAGCAGCTCGGGGACTAGCGGGGGGGCTGTCTACGAGCAGTACTTC. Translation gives CASSSGTSGGAVYEQYF.

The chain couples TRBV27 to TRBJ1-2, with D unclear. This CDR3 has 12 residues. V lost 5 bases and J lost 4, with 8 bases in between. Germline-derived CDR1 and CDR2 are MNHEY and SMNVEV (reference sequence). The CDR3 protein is CASSSGPYGYTF. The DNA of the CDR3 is TGTGCCAGCAGTAGCGGACCCTATGGCTACACCTTC.

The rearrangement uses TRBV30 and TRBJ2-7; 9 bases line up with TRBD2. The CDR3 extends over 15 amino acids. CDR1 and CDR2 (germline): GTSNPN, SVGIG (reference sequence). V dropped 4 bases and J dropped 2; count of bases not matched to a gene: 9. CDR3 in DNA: TGTGCCTGGAAAAATCGGCTAGCGGGAACCTACGAGCAGTACTTC. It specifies CAWKNRLAGTYEQYF.

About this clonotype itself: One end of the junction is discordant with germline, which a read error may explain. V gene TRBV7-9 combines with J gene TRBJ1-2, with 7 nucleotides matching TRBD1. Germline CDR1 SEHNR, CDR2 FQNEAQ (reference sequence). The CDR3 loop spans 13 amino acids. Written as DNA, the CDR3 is TGTGCCTGCAGCACGACAGGGTTCCTTGGCTACACCTTC. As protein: CACSTTGFLGYTF.

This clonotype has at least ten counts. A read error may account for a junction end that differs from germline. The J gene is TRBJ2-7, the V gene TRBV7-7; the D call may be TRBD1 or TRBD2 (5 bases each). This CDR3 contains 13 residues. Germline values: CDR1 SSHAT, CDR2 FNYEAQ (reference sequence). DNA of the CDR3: TGTGCTAGCAGCTTGGCTGGGGGAAGAGAGCAGTACTTC. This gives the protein CASSLAGGREQYF.

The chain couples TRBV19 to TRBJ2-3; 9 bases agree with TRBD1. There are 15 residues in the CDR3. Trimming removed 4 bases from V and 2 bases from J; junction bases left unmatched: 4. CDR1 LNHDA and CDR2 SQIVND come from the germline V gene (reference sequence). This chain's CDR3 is CASSSGTGPTDTQYF. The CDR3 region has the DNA TGTGCCAGTAGTAGTGGGACAGGGCCCACAGATACGCAGTATTTT.

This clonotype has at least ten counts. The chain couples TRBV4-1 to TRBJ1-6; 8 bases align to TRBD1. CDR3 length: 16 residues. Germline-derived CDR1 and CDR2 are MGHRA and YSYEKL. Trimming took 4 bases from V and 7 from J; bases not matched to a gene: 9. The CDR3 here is CASSPERTGSNSPLHF. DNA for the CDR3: TGCGCCAGCAGCCCCGAGCGGACAGGGAGCAATTCACCCCTCCACTTT.

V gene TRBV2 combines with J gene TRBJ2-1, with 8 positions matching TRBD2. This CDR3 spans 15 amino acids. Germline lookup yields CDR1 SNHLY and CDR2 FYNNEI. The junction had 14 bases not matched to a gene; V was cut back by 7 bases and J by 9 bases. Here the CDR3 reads CASIPELTGGGEQFF. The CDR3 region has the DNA TGTGCCAGCATTCCGGAGCTAACGGGAGGGGGTGAGCAGTTCTTC.

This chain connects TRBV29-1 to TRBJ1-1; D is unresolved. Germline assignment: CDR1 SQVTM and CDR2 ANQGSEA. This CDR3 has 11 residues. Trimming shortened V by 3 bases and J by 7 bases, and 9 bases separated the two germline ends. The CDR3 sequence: CSVDGVSEAFF. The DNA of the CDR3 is TGCAGCGTTGATGGCGTTAGTGAAGCTTTCTTT.

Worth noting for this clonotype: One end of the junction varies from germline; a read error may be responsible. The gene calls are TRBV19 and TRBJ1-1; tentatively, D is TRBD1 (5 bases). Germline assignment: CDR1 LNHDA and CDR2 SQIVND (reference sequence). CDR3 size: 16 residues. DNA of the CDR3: TGTGCCAGTAGTATGGTTCCAGGGCTCATGAACACCGAAGCTTTCTTT. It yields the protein CASSMVPGLMNTEAFF. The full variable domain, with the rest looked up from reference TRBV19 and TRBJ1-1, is DGGITQSPKYLFRKEGQNVTLSCEQNLNHDAMYWYRQDPGQGLRLIYYSQIVNDFQKGDIAEGYSVSREKKESFPLTVTSAQKNPTAFYLCASSMVPGLMNTEAFFGQGTRLTVV.

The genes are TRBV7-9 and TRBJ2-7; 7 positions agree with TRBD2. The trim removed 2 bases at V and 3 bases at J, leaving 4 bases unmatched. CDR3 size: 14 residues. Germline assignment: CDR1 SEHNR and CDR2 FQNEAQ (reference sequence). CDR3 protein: CASSLLSGVYEQYF. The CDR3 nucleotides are TGTGCCAGCAGCTTATTAAGCGGGGTCTACGAGCAGTACTTC.

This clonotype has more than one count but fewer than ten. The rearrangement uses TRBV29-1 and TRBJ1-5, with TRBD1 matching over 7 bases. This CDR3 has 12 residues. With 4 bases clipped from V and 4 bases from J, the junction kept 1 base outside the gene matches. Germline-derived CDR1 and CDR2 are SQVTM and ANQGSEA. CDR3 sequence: CSVADRNQPQHF. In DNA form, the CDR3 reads TGCAGCGTTGCGGACAGGAATCAGCCCCAGCATTTT.

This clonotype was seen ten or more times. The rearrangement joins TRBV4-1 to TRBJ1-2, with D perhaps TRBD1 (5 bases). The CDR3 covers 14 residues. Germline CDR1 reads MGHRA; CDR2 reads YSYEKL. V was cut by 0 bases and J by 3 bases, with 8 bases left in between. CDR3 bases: TGCGCCAGCAGCCAAGACGGGGGGGACTATGGCTACACCTTC. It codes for CASSQDGGDYGYTF.

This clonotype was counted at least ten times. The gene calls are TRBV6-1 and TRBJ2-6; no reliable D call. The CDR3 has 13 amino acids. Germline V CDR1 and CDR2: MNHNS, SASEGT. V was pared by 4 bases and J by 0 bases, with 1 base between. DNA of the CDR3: TGTGCCAGCAGTGGCTCTGGGGCCAACGTCCTGACTTTC. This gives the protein CASSGSGANVLTF.

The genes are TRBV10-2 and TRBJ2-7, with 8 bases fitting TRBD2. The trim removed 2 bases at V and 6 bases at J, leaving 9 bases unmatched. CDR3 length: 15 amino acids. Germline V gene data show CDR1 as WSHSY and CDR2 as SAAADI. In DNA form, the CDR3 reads TGCGCCAGCAGTGAGATGCGGGGGGCTCCGAGCGAGCAGTACTTC. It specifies CASSEMRGAPSEQYF.

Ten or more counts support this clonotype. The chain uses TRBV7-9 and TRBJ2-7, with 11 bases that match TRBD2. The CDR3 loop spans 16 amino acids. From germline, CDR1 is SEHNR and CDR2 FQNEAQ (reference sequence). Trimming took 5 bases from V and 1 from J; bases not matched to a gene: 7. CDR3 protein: CASSMGLADPSYEQYF. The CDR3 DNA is TGTGCCAGCAGCATGGGACTAGCGGACCCGTCCTACGAGCAGTACTTC.

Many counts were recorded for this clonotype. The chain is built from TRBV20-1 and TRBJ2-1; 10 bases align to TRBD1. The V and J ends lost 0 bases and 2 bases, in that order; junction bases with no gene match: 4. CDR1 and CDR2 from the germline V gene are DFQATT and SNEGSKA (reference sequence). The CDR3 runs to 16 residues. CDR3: CSARDGTGDTYNEQFF. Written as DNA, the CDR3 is TGCAGTGCTAGAGATGGGACAGGGGACACCTACAATGAGCAGTTCTTC.

The chain's CDR3 is CATSDPGTDFSTQYF. As DNA, the CDR3 is TGTGCCACCAGTGATCCCGGGACAGACTTTTCTACGCAGTATTTT. The chain has TRBV24-1 and TRBJ2-3, with 7 bases lining up with TRBD1. J lost 8 bases, V lost 3 bases, and 10 bases had no gene match. This CDR3 is built from 15 residues. CDR1 is KGHDR and CDR2 is SFDVKD in the germline V gene.

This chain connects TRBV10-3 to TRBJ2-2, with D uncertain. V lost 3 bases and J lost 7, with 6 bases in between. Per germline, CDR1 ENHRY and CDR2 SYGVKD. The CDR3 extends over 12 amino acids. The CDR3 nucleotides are TGTGCCATCAGTGACGGCAACGGGGAGCTGTTTTTT. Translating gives CAISDGNGELFF.

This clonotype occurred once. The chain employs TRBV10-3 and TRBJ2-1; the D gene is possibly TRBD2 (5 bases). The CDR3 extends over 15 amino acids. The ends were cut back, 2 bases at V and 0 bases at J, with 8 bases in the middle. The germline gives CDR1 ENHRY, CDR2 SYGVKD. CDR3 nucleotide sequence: TGTGCCATCAGTGAGACGGGAAGCTCCTACAATGAGCAGTTCTTC. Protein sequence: CAISETGSSYNEQFF.

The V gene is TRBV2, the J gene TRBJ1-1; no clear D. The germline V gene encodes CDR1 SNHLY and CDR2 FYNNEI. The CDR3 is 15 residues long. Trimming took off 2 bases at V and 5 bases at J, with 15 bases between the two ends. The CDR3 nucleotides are TGTGCCAGCAGTGAATCTGTAAACCTTGGGACTGAAGCTTTCTTT. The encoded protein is CASSESVNLGTEAFF.